These 26 T cell receptor beta chains share one sample of origin, sequenced in a study of CD4+ T cells in melanoma. Sequenced by immunoSEQ multiplex PCR; TCRdb stores in-frame clones only, minus some. The sample records 110,000 to 150,000 clones, over 90% being singletons. These receptors originate from a human donor with melanoma.

The chain couples TRBV4-1 to TRBJ1-4; weak D call: TRBD1 (6 bases). This CDR3 has 15 amino acids. The germline CDR1 and CDR2 sequences are MGHRA and YSYEKL. V was shortened by 1 base and J by 5 bases, with 11 bases between the two germline ends. The CDR3 spells CASSQGIDRNEKLFF. CDR3 in DNA: TGCGCCAGCAGCCAAGGAATCGACAGGAATGAAAAACTGTTTTTT.

The V and J genes are TRBV30 and TRBJ1-1; tentatively, D is TRBD1 (6 bases). The V end was cut by 2 bases, the J end by 5 bases, with 15 bases between. Germline V gene data show CDR1 as GTSNPN and CDR2 as SVGIG (reference sequence). This CDR3 comprises 14 residues. The CDR3 protein is CAWSWNQGTTEAFF. Here the CDR3 DNA reads TGTGCCTGGAGTTGGAACCAGGGGACGACTGAAGCTTTCTTT.

This chain connects TRBV6-6 to TRBJ1-1, with D uncertain. Germline CDR1 MNHNY, CDR2 SVGAGI (reference sequence). The length of the CDR3 is 13 residues. With 3 bases removed from V and 4 bases from J, the gap between germline ends came to 9 bases. The CDR3: CASSYARGTEAFF. CDR3 nucleotide sequence: TGTGCCAGCAGTTATGCCCGGGGCACTGAAGCTTTCTTT.

The chain links TRBV10-3 to TRBJ1-1; D gene ambiguous. This CDR3 has 12 amino acids. CDR1 and CDR2 from the germline V gene are ENHRY and SYGVKD. Trimming pared 2 bases from V and 8 bases from J, leaving 9 bases between. The CDR3 sequence: CAISEASLEAFF. Written as DNA, the CDR3 is TGTGCCATCAGTGAGGCATCCCTGGAAGCTTTCTTT.

This chain joins TRBV13 and TRBJ2-7, with D perhaps being TRBD1 or TRBD2 (5 bases each). The V gene lost 6 bases and the J gene lost 3 bases, with 12 bases spanning the gap. Per germline, CDR1 PRHDT and CDR2 FYEKMQ (reference sequence). There are 13 residues in the CDR3. This chain's CDR3 is CASSQGRIYEQYF. The CDR3 nucleotides are TGTGCCAGCAGTCAGGGACGAATCTACGAGCAGTACTTC.

V usage is TRBV27 and J usage is TRBJ2-7; TRBD1 agrees at 11 bases. J was trimmed by 4 bases and V by 6 bases; bases with no gene match: 5. Germline V gene sequence: CDR1 MNHEY, CDR2 SMNVEV (reference sequence). The CDR3 spans 14 residues. The CDR3 loop is CASSLRDRGYEQYF. The DNA for the CDR3 is TGTGCCAGCAGCCTCCGGGACAGGGGGTACGAGCAGTACTTC.

The V call is TRBV2, the J call TRBJ1-6; D is possibly TRBD1 (6 bases). This CDR3 region has 13 residues. CDR1 and CDR2 from the germline V gene are SNHLY and FYNNEI. Between the trimmed V and J ends, which lost 5 bases and 7 bases, there was a span of 9 bases. The CDR3, as DNA: TGTGCCAGCAGTAAGGACAGCAATTCACCCCTCCACTTT. Its protein is CASSKDSNSPLHF.

This clone was recorded only once. The CDR3 is CASSIANQPQHF. DNA for the CDR3: TGTGCCAGTAGTATCGCAAATCAGCCCCAGCATTTT. V is TRBV19 and J is TRBJ1-5; D call uncertain. V was cut by 3 bases and J by 4 bases, with 4 bases left in between. The CDR3 has 12 residues. In germline, CDR1 is LNHDA, CDR2 SQIVND (reference sequence). Full variable domain (outside the CDR3, taken from reference TRBV19 and TRBJ1-5): DGGITQSPKYLFRKEGQNVTLSCEQNLNHDAMYWYRQDPGQGLRLIYYSQIVNDFQKGDIAEGYSVSREKKESFPLTVTSAQKNPTAFYLCASSIANQPQHFGDGTRLSIL.

J is TRBJ2-3 and V is TRBV7-2; 7 positions match TRBD1. Losses at the gene ends were 4 bases for V and 5 bases for J; bases not matched to a gene: 9. Germline values: CDR1 SGHTA, CDR2 FQGNSA. The CDR3 spans 15 residues. The CDR3 nucleotides read TGTGCCAGCAGCTCTCCGGTCAGGGGGAGAGATACGCAGTATTTT. Its protein is CASSSPVRGRDTQYF.

The chain uses TRBV30 and TRBJ2-5; D is perhaps TRBD1 (6 bases). Germline V gives CDR1 GTSNPN, CDR2 SVGIG (reference sequence). V lost 1 base to trimming and J lost 8 bases, with 14 bases between them. This CDR3 spans 13 amino acids. CDR3 in DNA: TGTGCCTGGAGTGGGACCCTCAGGGGTACCCAGTACTTC. Amino acid sequence: CAWSGTLRGTQYF.

In its sample, this clone was seen a few times. This chain links TRBV5-6 with TRBJ2-5; the D gene is possibly TRBD1 (5 bases). Germline assignment: CDR1 SGHDT and CDR2 YYEEEE. The V and J ends lost 4 bases and 5 bases respectively, with 24 bases between them. The CDR3 sequence is 17 residues long. The CDR3 DNA reads as TGTGCCAGCAGCCCCACCCGGCAGGGCCCTCAAACGGAGACCCAGTACTTC. Amino acids: CASSPTRQGPQTETQYF.

This chain uses TRBV7-3 with TRBJ2-3; TRBD2 might be the D (7 bases). V was cut by 5 bases and J by 5 bases, with 17 bases left in between. This CDR3 has 15 amino acids. Germline CDR1 is SGHTA and CDR2 is FQGTGA. The CDR3 DNA reads TGTGCCAGCAGCCAGGCGGGGGCAGGCGGAGATACGCAGTATTTT. This sequence encodes CASSQAGAGGDTQYF.

The J gene is TRBJ2-5, the V gene TRBV7-9; D could derive from TRBD1 or TRBD2 (5 bases each). The V and J ends lost 2 bases and 1 base respectively, with 8 bases between them. The length of the CDR3 is 14 residues. Germline V gene lookup returns CDR1 SEHNR and CDR2 FQNEAQ (reference sequence). CDR3 DNA sequence: TGTGCCAGCAGCTTACGGGACCTCCAAGAGACCCAGTACTTC. As protein: CASSLRDLQETQYF.

The sample holds one count of this clone. This chain uses TRBV19 with TRBJ2-7, with 7 bases that match TRBD1. CDR3 length: 14 residues. Germline V lookup: CDR1 LNHDA, CDR2 SQIVND (reference sequence). V lost 10 bases to trimming and J lost 4 bases; unmatched junction nucleotides: 13. CDR3 residues: CANSFGTEFYEQYF. Here the CDR3 DNA reads TGTGCCAATTCGTTCGGGACAGAATTTTACGAGCAGTACTTC.

The rearrangement uses TRBV7-6 and TRBJ2-5, with D perhaps matching TRBD2 (6 bases). The V and J ends lost 5 bases and 5 bases respectively, with 9 bases between them. The germline CDR1 and CDR2 sequences are SGHVS and FNYEAQ. CDR3 length equals 12 residues. CDR3 amino acids: CASSGGTETQYF. CDR3 sequence (DNA): TGTGCCAGCAGCGGAGGGACGGAGACCCAGTACTTC.

This CDR3 is CASSVQVKGEAFF. In DNA, the CDR3 is TGTGCCAGCAGCGTACAGGTTAAAGGTGAAGCTTTCTTT. This rearrangement joins TRBV6-6 to TRBJ1-1; TRBD1 is a possible D gene (5 bases). The V end was cut by 6 bases, the J end by 7 bases, with 15 bases between. The germline V gene has CDR1 MNHNY and CDR2 SVGAGI (reference sequence). The CDR3 sequence is 13 residues long.

V usage is TRBV2 and J usage is TRBJ2-1; possibly TRBD2 for D (6 bases). The CDR3 runs to 15 residues. Trimming stripped 2 bases from V and 1 base from J, with 9 bases between. The V gene's germline CDR1 is SNHLY and CDR2 FYNNEI. Written as DNA, the CDR3 is TGTGCCAGCAGTGAATGGACTAAGTCCTACAATGAGCAGTTCTTC. Translated: CASSEWTKSYNEQFF.

This chain uses TRBV6-5 with TRBJ1-2, with a weak D call TRBD1 (5 bases). The germline V and J ends were trimmed by 4 bases and 5 bases, with 11 bases remaining between them. Looked up from germline, CDR1 is MNHEY and CDR2 is SVGAGI. The CDR3 is 13 residues long. The CDR3 coding sequence is TGTGCCAGCAGTTCCGGGGCCGTATATGGCTACACCTTC. Translated: CASSSGAVYGYTF.

The chain recombines TRBV25-1 with TRBJ1-5; 7 nucleotides line up with TRBD1. Germline assignment: CDR1 MGHDK and CDR2 SYGVNS. V was clipped by 6 bases and J by 0 bases; unmatched bases: 11. The CDR3 totals 17 residues. DNA for the CDR3: TGTGCCAGCAGCCCCAGGGGGGGACAGTATAGCAATCAGCCCCAGCATTTT. This encodes CASSPRGGQYSNQPQHF.

The chain uses TRBV30 and TRBJ2-3; the match to TRBD2 covers 11 bases. V dropped 7 bases and J dropped 2; count of bases not matched to a gene: 14. Germline CDR1 and CDR2: GTSNPN and SVGIG (reference sequence). The CDR3 contains 17 residues. The CDR3 reads CASIGSSGGAFTDTQYF. CDR3 DNA sequence: TGTGCCTCAATTGGGAGTAGCGGGGGGGCTTTCACAGATACGCAGTATTTT.

The chain employs TRBV19 and TRBJ2-2; TRBD1 matches at 9 bases. The length of the CDR3 is 13 residues. V shed 6 bases, J shed 5 bases, and the junction held 1 base outside the gene matches. From germline, CDR1 is LNHDA and CDR2 SQIVND (reference sequence). The CDR3 DNA reads as TGTGCCAGTAGAGGACAGGGGACCGGGGAGCTGTTTTTT. It codes for CASRGQGTGELFF.

The rearrangement uses TRBV6-6 and TRBJ1-3; tentatively, D is TRBD1 (5 bases). The CDR3 is 12 residues long. V lost 8 bases and J 0 bases, leaving 5 bases between the germline ends. CDR1 is MNHNY, CDR2 SVGAGI, per germline (reference sequence). In DNA, the CDR3 is TGTGCCAGCGGGACCTCTGGAAACACCATATATTTT. Translating gives CASGTSGNTIYF.

The rearrangement links TRBV11-2 to TRBJ1-1, with 10 bases identical to TRBD1. The V segment lost 6 bases and the J segment 4 bases; nucleotides outside the gene matches: 5. CDR1 is SGHAT and CDR2 is FQNNGV in the germline V gene. CDR3 size: 14 residues. The CDR3 protein is CASRRQGAGTEAFF. The CDR3 bases are TGTGCCAGCAGACGACAGGGGGCGGGCACTGAAGCTTTCTTT.

The genes are TRBV19 and TRBJ2-5; D might be TRBD2 (5 bases). Germline loops: CDR1 LNHDA, CDR2 SQIVND (reference sequence). Trimming took 1 base from V and 4 from J, leaving 13 bases between them. The CDR3 loop spans 15 amino acids. This chain's CDR3 is CASSIGLAAGETQYF. DNA of the CDR3: TGTGCCAGTAGTATAGGCCTTGCGGCGGGAGAGACCCAGTACTTC.

This chain links TRBV13 with TRBJ1-1; D ambiguous. Trimming pared 2 bases from V and 7 bases from J, leaving 8 bases between. The CDR3 has 12 amino acids. Germline V gives CDR1 PRHDT, CDR2 FYEKMQ (reference sequence). In nucleotides, the CDR3 is TGTGCCAGCAGCTTATATGAGGGTGAAGCTTTCTTT. Its protein product is CASSLYEGEAFF.

In its sample, this clone was seen once. Additional DNA sequences in this sample encode the identical CDR3. CDR3 sequence reads: CASSPPGETQYF. CDR3 nucleotides: TGTGCCAGCTCACCACCGGGGGAGACCCAGTACTTC. The V gene is TRBV18, the J gene TRBJ2-5; the D is unclear. There are 12 residues in the CDR3. V lost 0 bases to trimming and J lost 5 bases, with 4 bases between them. Germline CDR1 and CDR2: KGHSH and LQKENI.